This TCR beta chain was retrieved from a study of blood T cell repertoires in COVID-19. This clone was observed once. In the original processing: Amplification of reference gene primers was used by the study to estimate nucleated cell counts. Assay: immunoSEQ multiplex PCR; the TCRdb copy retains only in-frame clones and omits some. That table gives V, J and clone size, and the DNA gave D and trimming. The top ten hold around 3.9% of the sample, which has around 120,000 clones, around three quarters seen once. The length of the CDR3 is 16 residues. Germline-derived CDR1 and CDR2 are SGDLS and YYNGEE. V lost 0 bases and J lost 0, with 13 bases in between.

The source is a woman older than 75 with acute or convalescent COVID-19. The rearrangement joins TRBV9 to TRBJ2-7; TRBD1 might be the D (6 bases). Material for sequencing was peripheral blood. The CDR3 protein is CASSVDRDTLSYEQYF. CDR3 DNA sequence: TGTGCCAGCAGCGTAGACCGGGACACCCTCTCCTACGAGCAGTACTTC.